What follows are 3 T cell receptor beta chains derived from one specimen sequenced in a study of blood T cell repertoires in COVID-19 (dated by TCRdb to about 2020). Library method: the immunoSEQ multiplex PCR assay. The clones in this table, taken by TCRdb from immuneACCESS, are in-frame only. Not every clone is retained; where verified, under half of the shortfall comes from an unresolved V gene, and the cause of the rest is unknown. Recorded for this sample are 250,000 or so clones; 85% to 90% of them occurred a single time. 4% to 5% of the sample lies in the top ten. Sample: peripheral blood. The source of these receptors is a woman between 40 and 55 years old who had recovered from COVID-19.

V and J are TRBV19 and TRBJ1-5; 9 nucleotides match TRBD1. Germline V lookup: CDR1 LNHDA, CDR2 SQIVND (reference sequence). V shed 3 bases, J shed 5 bases, and the junction held 2 bases outside the gene matches. The CDR3 extends over 14 amino acids. The CDR3 DNA sequence: TGTGCCAGTAGTATTTGGACAGGGGATCAGCCCCAGCATTTT. It is translated as CASSIWTGDQPQHF.

V is TRBV5-4 and J is TRBJ2-4, with 8 bases identical to TRBD2. This CDR3 has 15 amino acids. The J segment lost 4 bases and the V segment lost 0 bases, leaving 3 bases of the junction unmatched. Germline V CDR1 and CDR2: SGHNT, YYREEE (reference sequence). The CDR3 loop is CASSLEGLEKNIQYF. The CDR3, as DNA: TGTGCCAGCAGCTTGGAGGGACTAGAAAAAAACATTCAGTACTTC.

This chain connects TRBV28 to TRBJ1-1; maybe TRBD1 (5 bases). CDR1 and CDR2 (germline): MDHEN, SYDVKM. V lost 5 bases and J lost 4, with 8 bases in between. This CDR3 region has 12 residues. This CDR3 is CASSPRVTEAFF. CDR3 bases: TGTGCCAGCAGTCCCAGGGTCACTGAAGCTTTCTTT.